The following is a TCR beta chain sequence with its context. The source of the sample is a study of blood T cell repertoires in COVID-19. Study-level information: Collection of acute and convalescent COVID-19 samples took place in the United States, Italy and Spain. In each case, the material was cDNA or gDNA derived from T cells, B-cell-depleted T cells, or PBMCs.

The authors' processing: Reference gene primers were amplified, and this amplification served to estimate nucleated cell counts. Some clones are missing from TCRdb's copy, which holds only in-frame ones; the method was immunoSEQ multiplex PCR. The V and J calls and clone size come from that table; D and trimming were worked out from the DNA. Among roughly 200,000 clones listed, roughly three quarters were seen once. The CDR3 totals 18 residues. V was shortened by 1 base and J by 2 bases, with 18 bases between the two germline ends. The germline V gene encodes CDR1 MNHNS and CDR2 SASEGT. Material: peripheral blood. The TCR comes from a woman between 40 and 55 years old with COVID-19, enrolled during active disease. V is TRBV6-1 and J is TRBJ1-5, with D perhaps matching TRBD1 (5 bases). The CDR3 reads CASSEVRFWGLGNQPQHF. The DNA for the CDR3 is TGTGCCAGCAGTGAAGTTCGTTTTTGGGGACTCGGCAATCAGCCCCAGCATTTT.